Reported below is one T cell receptor (beta chain). Study processing details: Nucleated cell counts were estimated from reference gene primer amplification. Assay used: immunoSEQ multiplex PCR; TCRdb lists only in-frame clones, some missing. Clonal size and the V and J genes are those of that table, whereas D and trimming came from the DNA. The data contain 280,000 or so clones, 88% of them seen just once; the ten biggest clones take up 9% to 9.5%. This sample was included in a study of blood T cell repertoires in COVID-19. The wider study: The United States, Italy and Spain were the sources of the acute and convalescent COVID-19 samples. PBMCs, B-cell-depleted T cells, or T cells provided the cDNA or gDNA that made up the material.

This TCR came from a man between 18 and 29 years old with active or convalescent COVID-19. The sample comprised peripheral blood.

The DNA for the CDR3 is TGTGCCAGCAGCTTAGAGCCGGGCGGACAGGCGGTTGAGACCCAGTACTTC. Residues: CASSLEPGGQAVETQYF. This chain links TRBV7-6 with TRBJ2-5, with TRBD1 matching over 7 bases. This CDR3 region has 17 residues. The junction had 13 bases not matched to a gene; V was cut back by 1 base and J by 5 bases. Germline values: CDR1 SGHVS, CDR2 FNYEAQ.